The following is a T cell receptor beta chain sequence with its context. Its antigen is not identified. One entry per CDR3 protein, called by TCRdb with MiXCR from the reads. Of fewer than 350,000 distinct CDR3 sequences in the sample, over 7.5% were seen once. The length of the CDR3 is 15 residues. The V segment lost 0 bases and the J segment 2 bases; nucleotides outside the gene matches: 4. Germline values: CDR1 LGHNA, CDR2 YNFKEQ. This sample stems from a study of T cell repertoires in cytomegalovirus infection. As for the study in general: Indications came from public TCR beta signatures; they pointed to CMV infection and to a matching HLA type. Study outcomes and limitations: HLA-C-restricted CMV-specific TCR beta clonotypes were dominant in the ex vivo response.

Sequenced material: PBMCs. This rearrangement joins TRBV4-2 to TRBJ2-7; 7 bases agree with TRBD1. The receptor was isolated from a human donor in good health (CMV status not recorded). Some clones in this sample may be carry-over from other donors' samples. CDR3 residues: CASSQEQGPAYEQYF. The CDR3 DNA is TGTGCCAGCAGCCAAGAACAGGGGCCCGCCTACGAGCAGTACTTC.